These 10 T cell receptor beta chains originate from one sample sequenced in a study of sequential checkpoint blockade in melanoma. Produced via immunoSEQ multiplex PCR; TCRdb's table is partial and in-frame only. The table has about 19,000 clones, approximately 73% seen once. Treatment here: randomized to nivolumab then ipilimumab (arm A) or the reverse (arm B). Sequencing was performed on CD8+ T cells sorted from blood (inferred from file names), taken from a patient given nivolumab and ipilimumab in sequence. Receptors were obtained from a human donor with melanoma.

V usage is TRBV27 and J usage is TRBJ1-1, with D perhaps matching TRBD1 (5 bases). Trimming took 3 bases from V and 1 from J, leaving 9 bases between them. This CDR3 comprises 14 residues. Germline CDR1 is MNHEY and CDR2 is SMNVEV (reference sequence). The CDR3 spells CASSFGTENTEAFF. In nucleotides, the CDR3 is TGTGCCAGCAGTTTTGGGACTGAGAACACTGAAGCTTTCTTT.

The V call is TRBV4-3, the J call TRBJ2-1; D is unclear. In germline, CDR1 is LGHNA, CDR2 YSLEER. The CDR3 has 16 amino acids. V dropped 0 bases and J dropped 2 bases, with 11 bases sitting between them. The CDR3 loop is CASSQELAEAYNEQFF. The CDR3 DNA is TGCGCCAGCAGCCAAGAGTTAGCCGAGGCCTACAATGAGCAGTTCTTC.

V is TRBV6-5 and J is TRBJ2-1, with TRBD2 matching 7 bases. Losses at the gene ends were 7 bases for V and 9 bases for J; bases not matched to a gene: 12. The CDR3 is 14 amino acids. Germline V gene sequence: CDR1 MNHEY, CDR2 SVGAGI. CDR3 coding DNA: TGTGCCAGCATGGGGGGAGGGGTGGGGGGTGAGCAGTTCTTC. This translates into CASMGGGVGGEQFF.

Worth noting for this clone: The junction departs from the called germline gene at one end, perhaps through a read error. The V and J genes are TRBV7-7 and TRBJ2-5, with 9 bases lining up with TRBD1. The J call may be mistaken, given a closer DNA end match to TRBJ2-7. The CDR3 consists of 16 residues. From germline, CDR1 is SSHAT and CDR2 FNYEAQ (reference sequence). CDR3 DNA sequence: TGTGCTAGCAGCTTAGAGACGGGGACAGGGATCCACGAGCAGTACTTC. Its translation is CASSLETGTGIHEQYF.

V gene TRBV5-4 combines with J gene TRBJ2-7; 9 bases align to TRBD1. V dropped 2 bases and J dropped 2; count of bases not matched to a gene: 5. The germline V gene encodes CDR1 SGHNT and CDR2 YYREEE (reference sequence). The CDR3 has 15 amino acids. The CDR3 sequence is CASSFGTGLTYEQYF. In DNA form, the CDR3 reads TGTGCCAGCAGCTTCGGGACAGGGCTAACCTACGAGCAGTACTTC.

The V and J genes are TRBV9 and TRBJ1-3; D remains unclear. CDR1 is SGDLS, CDR2 YYNGEE, per germline. With 3 bases removed from V and 0 bases from J, the gap between germline ends came to 10 bases. The CDR3 runs 15 residues. CDR3 loop: CASSAGGGSGNTIYF. The DNA for the CDR3 is TGTGCCAGCAGCGCCGGCGGAGGCTCTGGAAACACCATATATTTT. The full variable domain, in which reference TRBV9 and TRBJ1-3 provide the parts outside the CDR3, is DSGVTQTPKHLITATGQRVTLRCSPRSGDLSVYWYQQSLDQGLQFLIQYYNGEERAKGNILERFSAQQFPDLHSELNLSSLELGDSALYFCASSAGGGSGNTIYFGEGSWLTVV.

In its sample, this clone ranks as medium-sized. V usage is TRBV28 and J usage is TRBJ2-7; tentative D call: TRBD2 (7 bases). The V gene's germline CDR1 is MDHEN and CDR2 SYDVKM. The CDR3 covers 15 residues. Trimming removed 9 bases at V and 3 bases at J, with 21 bases between. The CDR3 DNA sequence: TGTGCCAGTTTGGGGGGGGCAGGGACGCTCTACGAGCAGTACTTC. It codes for CASLGGAGTLYEQYF.

This clone was recorded a few times. The junction departs from germline at one end; a sequencing error may be responsible. The rearrangement uses TRBV5-3 and TRBJ2-7, with D possibly TRBD1 on 6 matching bases. TRBV5-3 is noted as an ORF with a role that remains uncertain. The CDR3 length is 12 residues. CDR3 DNA: TGCGCCAGCAGTGACGGGACACACGAGCAGTACTTC. This codes for CASSDGTHEQYF.

The sample holds a few counts of this clone. This sequence joins TRBV7-6 and TRBJ1-5; possibly TRBD1 for D (5 bases). There are 14 residues in the CDR3. Trimming removed 1 base at V and 7 bases at J, with 11 bases between. The germline CDR1 and CDR2 sequences are SGHVS and FNYEAQ. CDR3 in amino acids: CASSLGGKSQPQHF. The CDR3, as DNA: TGTGCCAGCAGCTTAGGGGGCAAGTCCCAGCCCCAGCATTTT. Filled out from reference TRBV7-6 and TRBJ1-5, the complete variable domain reads GAGVSQSPRYKVTKRGQDVALRCDPISGHVSLYWYRQALGQGPEFLTYFNYEAQQDKSGLPNDRFSAERPEGSISTLTIQRTEQRDSAMYRCASSLGGKSQPQHFGDGTRLSIL.

In this sample, this clone turned up once. The chain recombines TRBV7-8 with TRBJ2-7; 9 positions match TRBD1. Trimming at V came to 4 bases and at J to 5 bases, leaving 12 bases not matched to a gene. Germline CDR1 and CDR2: SGHVS and FQNEAQ. CDR3 length equals 16 residues. CDR3: CASSSLGGTGIDEQYF. The CDR3 nucleotides are TGTGCCAGCAGCTCACTTGGAGGGACAGGGATCGACGAGCAGTACTTC.